This T cell receptor (beta chain) came from a study of cytomegalovirus exposure and HLA in healthy donors. Study-level background: A previous analysis identified 95 million to 120 million unique TCR beta sequences derived from roughly 190 million T cells. Study findings and constraints: Within a later analysis, the majority of CMV-associated TCR beta chains appeared HLA-restricted. HLA alleles were associated with around 17,000 TCR beta sequences in a later analysis at 0.05 false discovery rate. TCR beta chain V- and J-gene trimming was linked, in a later analysis, to a missense variant in DCLRE1C.

From germline, CDR1 is LNHDA and CDR2 SQIVND (reference sequence). V was cut by 2 bases and J by 3 bases, with 10 bases left in between. CDR3 size: 14 residues. Remarks on this clone: Its antigen is undetermined.

The study ran its PCR with 60 Vbeta and 13 Jbeta primers. The repertoire was sequenced with immunoSEQ multiplex PCR; TCRdb's copy has only in-frame clones and lacks some. In the table there are 110,000 to 150,000 clones, under 80% of which are singletons. Sequencing used PBMCs. The TCR sequence derives from a woman aged 45-60 years in good health and CMV-seropositive. The J gene is TRBJ1-2, the V gene TRBV19, with D possibly being TRBD1 (5 bases). In DNA form, the CDR3 reads TGTGCCAGTAGTATATCCAGGGTGGACTATGGCTACACCTTC. Encoded protein: CASSISRVDYGYTF.